Listed here are 25 T cell receptor beta chains from one sample, sequenced in a study of blood T cell repertoires in COVID-19. The data were produced by immunoSEQ multiplex PCR, yet TCRdb's version contains in-frame clones alone and is incomplete. Seen here are about 130,000 clones, about 82% observed once, and the top ten hold around 5%. Sample: peripheral blood. Every receptor here comes from a human donor in a cohort sampled during active COVID-19.

CDR3 sequence reads: CASSLQAFSYNEQFF. The CDR3 bases are TGTGCCAGCAGCTTACAGGCGTTCTCCTACAATGAGCAGTTCTTC. This rearrangement joins TRBV7-3 to TRBJ2-1; D gene ambiguous. The CDR3 sequence is 15 residues long. Trimming removed 2 bases at V and 0 bases at J, with 8 bases between. CDR1 is SGHTA, CDR2 FQGTGA, per germline.

The chain links TRBV28 to TRBJ1-4; no clear D. In germline, CDR1 is MDHEN, CDR2 SYDVKM. The CDR3 spans 11 residues. V was trimmed by 4 bases and J by 5 bases, leaving 2 bases between them. CDR3 protein: CASSSNEKLFF. The CDR3 DNA reads as TGTGCCAGCAGTTCGAATGAAAAACTGTTTTTT.

The chain carries TRBV29-1 and TRBJ2-1; the D gene is possibly TRBD1 (5 bases). CDR3 length: 14 amino acids. Germline V gene sequence: CDR1 SQVTM, CDR2 ANQGSEA. Trimming removed 2 bases from V and 9 bases from J, with 17 bases in between. CDR3 sequence reads: CSVESGLKFTEQFF. In DNA, the CDR3 is TGCAGCGTTGAATCAGGGCTGAAGTTTACTGAGCAGTTCTTC.

The genes are TRBV5-1 and TRBJ2-1; D perhaps matches TRBD2 (6 bases). The V gene lost 3 bases and the J gene lost 8 bases, with 18 bases spanning the gap. The CDR3 length is 15 residues. CDR1 SGHRS and CDR2 YFSETQ come from the germline V gene. CDR3 protein: CASSSRGNARDEQFF. The CDR3 bases are TGCGCCAGCAGCTCGCGCGGGAATGCGCGAGATGAGCAGTTCTTC.

This clone was recorded a few times. The V gene is TRBV4-1, the J gene TRBJ1-6; 9 bases match TRBD1. Germline trimming cut 3 bases from V and 4 bases from J; bases unmatched to any gene: 7. The germline CDR1 and CDR2 sequences are MGHRA and YSYEKL. This CDR3 contains 17 residues. The CDR3 sequence: CASSHPTGGTYNSPLHF. CDR3 coding DNA: TGCGCCAGCAGCCATCCTACAGGGGGCACTTATAATTCACCCCTCCACTTT.

The chain recombines TRBV5-1 with TRBJ2-7; D is possibly TRBD2 (6 bases). Germline-derived CDR1 and CDR2 are SGHRS and YFSETQ. Trimming pared 4 bases from V and 5 bases from J, leaving 19 bases between. CDR3 length: 15 amino acids. CDR3 loop: CASSRNSGLGNEQYF. The CDR3 bases are TGCGCCAGCAGCCGGAATAGCGGCCTGGGAAACGAGCAGTACTTC.

V gene TRBV5-1 combines with J gene TRBJ1-1, with 8 bases that match TRBD1. V shed 4 bases, J shed 4 bases, and the junction held 9 bases outside the gene matches. The germline V gene has CDR1 SGHRS and CDR2 YFSETQ. The CDR3 totals 15 residues. CDR3 sequence reads: CASSIGQGVFTEAFF. The CDR3, as DNA: TGCGCCAGCAGCATCGGACAGGGAGTATTCACTGAAGCTTTCTTT.

This clone was recorded only once. This chain links TRBV2 with TRBJ2-1; no clear D gene. The V end lost 2 bases, the J end lost 5 bases, and 7 bases lay between the germline ends. From germline, CDR1 is SNHLY and CDR2 FYNNEI. CDR3 length equals 13 residues. The CDR3 here is CASSEIQNNEQFF. The CDR3 bases are TGTGCCAGCAGTGAAATTCAAAACAATGAGCAGTTCTTC.

The CDR3 DNA follows: TGTGCCAGCAGTCAGGACAGAGAGCAGTTCTTC. It translates to CASSQDREQFF. The chain uses TRBV6-5 and TRBJ2-1, with D possibly TRBD1 on 6 matching bases. Germline V gene sequence: CDR1 MNHEY, CDR2 SVGAGI. The CDR3 length is 11 residues. V lost 5 bases and J 10 bases, leaving 9 bases between the germline ends.

V and J are TRBV12-5 and TRBJ2-5; the match to TRBD2 covers 7 bases. The CDR3 is made up of 16 amino acids. Germline V CDR1 and CDR2: LGHNT, FRNRAP. V lost 4 bases to trimming and J lost 4 bases; unmatched junction nucleotides: 12. Written as DNA, the CDR3 is TGTGCTAGTGGTTCCGGGTGGCGGGAGAGTCTAGAGACCCAGTACTTC. Its translation: CASGSGWRESLETQYF. Together with reference TRBV12-5 and TRBJ2-5, the CDR3 gives the full variable domain: DARVTQTPRHKVTEMGQEVTMRCQPILGHNTVFWYRQTMMQGLELLAYFRNRAPLDDSGMPKDRFSAEMPDATLATLKIQPSEPRDSAVYFCASGSGWRESLETQYFGPGTRLLVL.

The chain couples TRBV7-9 to TRBJ1-5; 9 bases map to TRBD1. The CDR3 spans 14 residues. Germline lookup yields CDR1 SEHNR and CDR2 FQNEAQ (reference sequence). V lost 2 bases and J lost 7; bases outside the gene matches: 3. The CDR3 DNA reads TGTGCCAGCAGCTTATCGGGACAGGGACAGCCCCAGCATTTT. This sequence encodes CASSLSGQGQPQHF.

This clone was detected a few times. This chain links TRBV7-9 with TRBJ2-7; D remains ambiguous. Germline loops: CDR1 SEHNR, CDR2 FQNEAQ (reference sequence). The CDR3 is 15 residues long. Deletions cut 4 bases from V and 7 bases from J, with 20 bases between. CDR3 in amino acids: CASSSPDLPMWEQYF. For the CDR3, the DNA is TGTGCCAGCAGCTCACCCGACTTACCCATGTGGGAGCAGTACTTC.

The chain uses TRBV6-2 or TRBV6-3 and TRBJ2-1, with 7 bases identical to TRBD2. CDR3 size: 19 residues. V lost 3 bases to trimming and J lost 0 bases; unmatched junction nucleotides: 14. Germline V CDR1 and CDR2: MNHEY, SVGEGT. The CDR3 region has the DNA TGTGCCAGCAGTTATGTTCTCGGCGGGCGGGAGAGCTCCTACAATGAGCAGTTCTTC. This codes for CASSYVLGGRESSYNEQFF.

This clone was detected only a few times. The V gene is TRBV4-1, the J gene TRBJ1-5, with TRBD1 matching over 8 bases. The CDR3 is 13 amino acids. CDR1 and CDR2 from the germline V gene are MGHRA and YSYEKL. Losses at the gene ends were 6 bases for V and 5 bases for J; bases not matched to a gene: 3. The DNA for the CDR3 is TGCGCCAGCAGTCCGGACAGGGATCAGCCCCAGCATTTT. It specifies CASSPDRDQPQHF.

V and J are TRBV11-2 and TRBJ1-1; weak D call: TRBD1 (5 bases). Germline V gene sequence: CDR1 SGHAT, CDR2 FQNNGV. V was shortened by 2 bases and J by 9 bases, with 10 bases between the two germline ends. CDR3 length equals 12 residues. The CDR3 coding sequence is TGTGCCAGCAGCTTACCGGGACTCCAAGCTTTCTTT. It specifies CASSLPGLQAFF. The full variable domain, with the rest looked up from reference TRBV11-2 and TRBJ1-1, is EAGVAQSPRYKIIEKRQSVAFWCNPISGHATLYWYQQILGQGPKLLIQFQNNGVVDDSQLPKDRFSAERLKGVDSTLKIQPAKLEDSAVYLCASSLPGLQAFFGQGTRLTVV.

The chain recombines TRBV5-6 with TRBJ1-2; 11 bases align to TRBD1. CDR1 SGHDT and CDR2 YYEEEE come from the germline V gene. V gave up 0 bases and J gave up 4 bases; unmatched junction bases: 5. The CDR3 is made up of 16 amino acids. The DNA for the CDR3 is TGTGCCAGCAGCTTGGCCGTTGGGACAGGGGGCTATGGCTACACCTTC. It codes for CASSLAVGTGGYGYTF. The full variable domain, completed using reference TRBV5-6 and TRBJ1-2, is DAGVTQSPTHLIKTRGQQVTLRCSPKSGHDTVSWYQQALGQGPQFIFQYYEEEERQRGNFPDRFSGHQFPNYSSELNVNALLLGDSALYLCASSLAVGTGGYGYTFGSGTRLTVV.

The chain links TRBV28 to TRBJ2-7; a possible D gene is TRBD1 (6 bases). This CDR3 is 13 amino acids long. Germline lookup yields CDR1 MDHEN and CDR2 SYDVKM. Trimming stripped 7 bases from V and 2 bases from J, with 12 bases between. CDR3 nucleotide sequence: TGTGCCAGCACCAACAGGGTACCCTACGAGCAGTACTTC. Translating it yields CASTNRVPYEQYF.

This clone was observed a few times. The rearrangement uses TRBV5-1 and TRBJ1-1; no definite D call. V shed 5 bases and J shed 9 bases, with 20 bases lying between them. This CDR3 contains 14 residues. Germline CDR1 SGHRS, CDR2 YFSETQ. The CDR3 region has the DNA TGCGCCAGCAGGAAGACCGATGGATTGAGGAAAGCTTTCTTT. It yields the protein CASRKTDGLRKAFF.

The V gene is TRBV4-1, the J gene TRBJ2-7; D perhaps matches TRBD2 (6 bases). Germline V CDR1 and CDR2: MGHRA, YSYEKL. Trimming cost V 1 base and J 0 bases, with 13 bases left between them. This CDR3 region has 16 residues. As DNA, the CDR3 is TGCGCCAGCAGCCAAGCCGCCGGCGGGGTCTCCTACGAGCAGTACTTC. The encoded protein is CASSQAAGGVSYEQYF.

The chain employs TRBV7-2 and TRBJ2-7; D is perhaps TRBD2 (5 bases). This CDR3 contains 13 residues. Per germline, CDR1 SGHTA and CDR2 FQGNSA. V gave up 6 bases and J gave up 6 bases, with 15 bases separating them. CDR3: CASSPDSFVEQYF. Here the CDR3 DNA reads TGTGCCAGCAGTCCGGACTCTTTTGTCGAGCAGTACTTC.

The chain has TRBV10-2 and TRBJ2-1, with D possibly TRBD2 on 6 matching bases. The V gene's germline CDR1 is WSHSY and CDR2 SAAADI. V was trimmed by 8 bases and J by 7 bases, leaving 15 bases between them. CDR3 length: 13 amino acids. The CDR3 spells CASRGSSWNEQFF. CDR3 sequence (DNA): TGCGCCAGCCGGGGGAGCTCCTGGAATGAGCAGTTCTTC.

J is TRBJ2-7 and V is TRBV11-2; D is possibly TRBD1 (5 bases). Germline CDR1 reads SGHAT; CDR2 reads FQNNGV. The CDR3 totals 14 residues. Trimming cost V 5 bases and J 3 bases, with 14 bases left between them. CDR3 in amino acids: CASSGRVGLYEQYF. Written as DNA, the CDR3 is TGTGCCAGCAGCGGCAGGGTGGGCCTCTACGAGCAGTACTTC.

This clone was counted once. The chain employs TRBV28 and TRBJ1-4, with a weak D call TRBD1 (6 bases). Germline CDR1 and CDR2: MDHEN and SYDVKM. V lost 5 bases and J lost 7, with 23 bases in between. The CDR3 contains 17 residues. The CDR3 coding sequence is TGTGCCAGCAGTCCATCCTCGGTGACAGGAAGGGGTGAAAAACTGTTTTTT. It yields the protein CASSPSSVTGRGEKLFF.

This rearrangement joins TRBV19 to TRBJ1-3; no definite D call. The V end lost 4 bases, the J end lost 0 bases, and 4 bases lay between the germline ends. The CDR3 has 13 residues. Germline V gene data show CDR1 as LNHDA and CDR2 as SQIVND (reference sequence). The CDR3 region is CASSRPSGNTIYF. The CDR3 nucleotides are TGTGCCAGTAGTAGGCCCTCTGGAAACACCATATATTTT.

The chain recombines TRBV19 with TRBJ1-5; tentatively, D is TRBD1 (5 bases). Germline V gives CDR1 LNHDA, CDR2 SQIVND (reference sequence). CDR3 size: 15 residues. The V and J ends lost 1 base and 4 bases respectively, with 11 bases between them. The CDR3 here is CASSIVSGRNQPQHF. The CDR3 nucleotides read TGTGCCAGTAGTATAGTATCAGGGCGTAATCAGCCCCAGCATTTT.